This TCR beta chain emerged from a study of OX40 agonist ivuxolimab in advanced cancers. Study as a whole: Aged roughly 23 to 79 with a mean of around 60 years, they were less than 90% male. General observations from the study: Among the lowest peripheral clonal expansion occurred in 0.1-3.0 mg/kg partial responders. More expanded clones were seen, on average, in CD8+ T cells than in CD4+.

The protocol was immunoSEQ multiplex PCR, while the TCRdb copy is restricted to in-frame clones and leaves out a portion. The data hold roughly 61,000 clones, with around nine tenths observed a single time. This clone was recorded a few times. The target antigen is unknown. Here the sequenced sample was CD4+ or CD8+ T cells sorted from blood, taken in a trial of the OX40 agonist ivuxolimab. This clonotype was sampled from an adult with an advanced solid tumor such as melanoma, head and neck, liver or kidney cancer.

The CDR3 here is CSVVLEINTEAFF. CDR3 bases: TGCAGCGTTGTCTTGGAGATAAACACTGAAGCTTTCTTT. The J gene is TRBJ1-1, the V gene TRBV29-1; D uncertain. Germline V gene sequence: CDR1 SQVTM, CDR2 ANQGSEA. The V end was cut by 4 bases, the J end by 2 bases, with 11 bases between. The CDR3 is 13 residues long.